Given below is one T cell receptor beta chain in context. This sample stems from a study of T-cell reconstitution after alpha-beta-depleted transplantation in children. CDR1 SGHTA and CDR2 FQGNSA come from the germline V gene. The CDR3 spans 14 residues. Trimming removed 3 bases at V and 9 bases at J, with 15 bases between. As it was prepared, the TCRbeta library received unique molecular identifiers. MiXCR was run by TCRdb on the PCR reads, yielding one entry per CDR3 protein. The sample shows 330,000 or so distinct CDR3 sequences, 10% of them seen only once. The sample in question was PBMCs from the stem cell graft donor, obtained from the stem cell graft. The rearrangement links TRBV7-2 to TRBJ2-1; D possibly corresponds to TRBD2 (6 bases). The TCR comes from a human donor who donated a stem cell graft to a child with acute lymphoblastic leukemia. CDR3 nucleotide sequence: TGTGCCAGCAGCTTCGGGACTGGAAGGATTGAGCAGTTCTTC. Its protein is CASSFGTGRIEQFF.